Listed here is a single T cell receptor beta chain. The sample comes from a study of blood T cell repertoires in COVID-19. Across the whole study: The United States, Italy and Spain provided the acute and convalescent COVID-19 samples. T cells, B-cell-depleted T cells, or PBMCs supplied cDNA or gDNA.

In the authors' methods: The authors estimated nucleated cell counts from reference gene primer amplification. Measured with immunoSEQ multiplex PCR; TCRdb has only the in-frame clones, and not every one. That table is the source of V, J and clone size, and D and trimming were worked out from the DNA. The sample lists 280,000 or so clones, 86% occurring once. This CDR3 is built from 14 residues. Germline values: CDR1 WSHSY, CDR2 SAAADI. Unmatched junction bases numbered 7, after V lost 6 bases and J lost 6 bases. The TCR originated in a woman aged 25 to 39 who had recovered from COVID-19. J is TRBJ2-2 and V is TRBV10-2, with 7 bases matching TRBD1. Material: peripheral blood. The CDR3 region has the DNA TGCGCCAGCAGACAGGGGCGGTCGGCCGGGGAGCTGTTTTTT. Translation: CASRQGRSAGELFF.